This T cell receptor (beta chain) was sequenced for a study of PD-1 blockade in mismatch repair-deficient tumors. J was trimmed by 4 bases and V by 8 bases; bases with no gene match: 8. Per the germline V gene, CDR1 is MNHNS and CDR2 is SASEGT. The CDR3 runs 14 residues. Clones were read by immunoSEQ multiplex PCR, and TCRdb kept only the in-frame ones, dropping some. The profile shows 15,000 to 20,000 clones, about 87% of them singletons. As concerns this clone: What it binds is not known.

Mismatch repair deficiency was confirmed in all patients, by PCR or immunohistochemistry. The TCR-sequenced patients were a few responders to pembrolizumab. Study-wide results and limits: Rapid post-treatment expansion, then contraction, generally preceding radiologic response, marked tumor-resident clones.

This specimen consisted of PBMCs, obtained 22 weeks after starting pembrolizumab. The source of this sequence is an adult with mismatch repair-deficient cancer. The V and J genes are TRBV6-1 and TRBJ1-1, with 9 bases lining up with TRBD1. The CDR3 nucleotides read TGTGCCAGCCGGGACAGGGCATCCGGCACTGAAGCTTTCTTT. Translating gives CASRDRASGTEAFF.